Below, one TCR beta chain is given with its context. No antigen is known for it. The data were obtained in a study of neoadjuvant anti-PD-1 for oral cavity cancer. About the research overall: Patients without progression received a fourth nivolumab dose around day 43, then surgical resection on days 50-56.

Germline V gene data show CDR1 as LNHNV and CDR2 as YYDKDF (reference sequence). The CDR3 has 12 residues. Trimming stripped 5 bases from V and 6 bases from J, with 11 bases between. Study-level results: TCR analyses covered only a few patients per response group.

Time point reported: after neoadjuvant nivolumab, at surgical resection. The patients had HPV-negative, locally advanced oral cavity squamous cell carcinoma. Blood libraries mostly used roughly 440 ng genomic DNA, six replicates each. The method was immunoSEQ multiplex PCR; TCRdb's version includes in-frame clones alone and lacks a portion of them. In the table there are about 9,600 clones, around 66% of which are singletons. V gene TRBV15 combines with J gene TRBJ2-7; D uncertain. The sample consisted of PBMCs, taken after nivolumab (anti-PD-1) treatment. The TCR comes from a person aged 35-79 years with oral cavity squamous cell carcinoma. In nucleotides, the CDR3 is TGTGCCACCAGCGGAAGTTTAGGCGAGCAGTACTTC. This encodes CATSGSLGEQYF.